A selection of T cell receptor beta chains follows, all from one sample in a study of T-cell memory formation after mild COVID-19. TCRdb re-called the 5' RACE reads through MiXCR, storing one row per CDR3 protein. The sample records about 560,000 distinct CDR3 sequences, around 16% being singletons. The sequenced sample consisted of PBMCs or a T cell subset sorted from them (not recorded which). These receptors all come from an adult woman who had mild COVID-19 (a few samples of this study predate the infection). Cell type and time point are not known. CDR3s include the opening cysteine and the closing phenylalanine or tryptophan. A D gene is named only where the DNA matches it firmly. A row's size may be missing; if present it is once, few, many or a size class.

abundance	v_gene	j_gene	d_gene	CDR3nt	CDR3aa
.	TRBV20-1	TRBJ1-5	TRBD1	TGCAGTGCACAGGGGAACAATCAGCCCCAGCATTTT	CSAQGNNQPQHF
once	TRBV6-2/TRBV6-3	TRBJ2-7	.	TGTGCCAGCAGTTACCACGGCTCCTACGAGCAGTACTTC	CASSYHGSYEQYF
many	TRBV20-1	TRBJ1-2	.	TGCAGTGCTAGGGGGGGCCCTTCTAACTATGGCTACACCTTC	CSARGGPSNYGYTF
.	TRBV7-9	TRBJ2-4	.	TGTGCCAGCAGCTCAGCCAACGACGTCCCCAAAAACATTCAGTACTTC	CASSSANDVPKNIQYF
few	TRBV7-2	TRBJ2-2	TRBD2	TGTGCCAGCAGCCACTTAGCGGGAGGGAAATCCGGGGAGCTGTTTTTT	CASSHLAGGKSGELFF
.	TRBV6-2/TRBV6-3	TRBJ2-5	.	TGTGCCAGCAAACGGATACAAGAGACCCAGTACTTC	CASKRIQETQYF
.	TRBV2	TRBJ2-1	.	TGTGCCAGCAGTGGACCAGGGGATAGGGAGCAGTTCTTC	CASSGPGDREQFF
.	TRBV14	TRBJ2-7	.	TGTGCCAGCAGCCAAGATCTGGGGGCCTCCTTCTACGAGCAGTACTTC	CASSQDLGASFYEQYF
many	TRBV7-8	TRBJ2-7	TRBD1	TGTGCCAGCAGCGTCCGGGACAGGGCCCACGAGCAGTACTTC	CASSVRDRAHEQYF
once	TRBV5-1	TRBJ1-4	TRBD1	TGCGCCAGCAGCCTCGAACAGGGGCGGGAAAAACTGTTTTTT	CASSLEQGREKLFF
few	TRBV4-2	TRBJ2-1	TRBD2	TGTGCCAGCAGCCAAGCGTCTCTAGCGGGGTACAATGAGCAGTTCTTC	CASSQASLAGYNEQFF